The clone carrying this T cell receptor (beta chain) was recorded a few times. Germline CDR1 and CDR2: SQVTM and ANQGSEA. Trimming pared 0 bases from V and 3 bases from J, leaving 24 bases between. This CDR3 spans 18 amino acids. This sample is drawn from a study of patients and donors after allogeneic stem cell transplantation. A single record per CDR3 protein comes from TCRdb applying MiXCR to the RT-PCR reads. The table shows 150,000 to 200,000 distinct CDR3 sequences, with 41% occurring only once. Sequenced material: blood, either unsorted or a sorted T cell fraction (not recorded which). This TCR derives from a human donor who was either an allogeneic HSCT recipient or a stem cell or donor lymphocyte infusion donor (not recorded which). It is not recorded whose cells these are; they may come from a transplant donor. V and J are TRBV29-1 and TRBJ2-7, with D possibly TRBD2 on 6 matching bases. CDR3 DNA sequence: TGCAGCGTTGAAGATGAGGTTTTGGGGAAGCGGGCTAACTACGAGCAGTACTTC. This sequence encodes CSVEDEVLGKRANYEQYF.